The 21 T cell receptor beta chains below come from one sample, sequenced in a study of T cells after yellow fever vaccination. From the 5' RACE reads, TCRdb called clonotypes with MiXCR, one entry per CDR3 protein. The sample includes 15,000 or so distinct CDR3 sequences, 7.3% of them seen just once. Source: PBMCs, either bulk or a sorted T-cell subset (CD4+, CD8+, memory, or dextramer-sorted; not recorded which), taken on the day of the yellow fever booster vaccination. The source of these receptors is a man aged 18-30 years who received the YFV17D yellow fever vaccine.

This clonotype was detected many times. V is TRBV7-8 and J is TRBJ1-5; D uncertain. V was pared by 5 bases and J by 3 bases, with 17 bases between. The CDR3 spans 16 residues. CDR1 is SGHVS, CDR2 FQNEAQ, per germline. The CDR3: CASSHINYSPNQPQHF. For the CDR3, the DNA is TGTGCCAGCAGCCATATTAACTATAGCCCCAATCAGCCCCAGCATTTT.

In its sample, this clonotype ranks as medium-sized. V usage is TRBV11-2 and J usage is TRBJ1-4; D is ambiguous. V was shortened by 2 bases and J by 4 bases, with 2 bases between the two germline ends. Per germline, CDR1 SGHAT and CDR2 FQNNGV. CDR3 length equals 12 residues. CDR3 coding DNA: TGTGCCAGCAGCTTACTTAATGAAAAACTGTTTTTT. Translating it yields CASSLLNEKLFF.

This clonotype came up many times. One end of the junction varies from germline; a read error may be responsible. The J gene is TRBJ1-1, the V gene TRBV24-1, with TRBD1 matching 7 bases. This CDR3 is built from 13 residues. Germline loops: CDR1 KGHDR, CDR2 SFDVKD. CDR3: CATRDRDYTEAFF. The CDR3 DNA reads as TGTGCCACCCGTGACAGGGACTACACTGAAGCTTTCTTT.

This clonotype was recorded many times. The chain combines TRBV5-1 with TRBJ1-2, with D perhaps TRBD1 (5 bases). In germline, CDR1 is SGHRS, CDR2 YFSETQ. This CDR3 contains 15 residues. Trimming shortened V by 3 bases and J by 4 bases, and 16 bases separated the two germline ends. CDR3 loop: CASSSTGDGVYGYTF. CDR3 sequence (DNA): TGCGCCAGCAGCTCAACGGGGGATGGGGTCTATGGCTACACCTTC.

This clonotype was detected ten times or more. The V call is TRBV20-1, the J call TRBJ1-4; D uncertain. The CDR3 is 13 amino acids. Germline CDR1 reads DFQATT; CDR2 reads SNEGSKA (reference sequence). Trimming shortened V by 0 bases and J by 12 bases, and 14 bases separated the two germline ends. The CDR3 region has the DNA TGCAGTGCTAGAGATGAGAATCGGGTGGAACTGTTTTTT. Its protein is CSARDENRVELFF.

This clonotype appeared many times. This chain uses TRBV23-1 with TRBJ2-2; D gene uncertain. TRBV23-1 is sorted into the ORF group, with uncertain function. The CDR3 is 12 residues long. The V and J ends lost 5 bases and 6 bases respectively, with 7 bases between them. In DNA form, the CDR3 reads TGCGCCAGCAGTACGAGAGCCGGGGAGCTGTTTTTT. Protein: CASSTRAGELFF.

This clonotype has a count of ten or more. The CDR3 loop is CASSLERLDTGELFF. In DNA form, the CDR3 reads TGTGCCAGCAGCTTGGAAAGGTTAGACACCGGGGAGCTGTTTTTT. The chain carries TRBV7-9 and TRBJ2-2; D remains ambiguous. The CDR3 is 15 amino acids. Germline V gene sequence: CDR1 SEHNR, CDR2 FQNEAQ (reference sequence). The V gene lost 3 bases and the J gene lost 3 bases, with 11 bases spanning the gap.

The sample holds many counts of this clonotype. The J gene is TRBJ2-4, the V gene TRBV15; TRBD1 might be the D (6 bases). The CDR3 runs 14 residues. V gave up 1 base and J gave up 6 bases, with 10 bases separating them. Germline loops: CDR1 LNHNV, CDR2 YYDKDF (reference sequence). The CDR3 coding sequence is TGTGCCACCAGCAGAGTTAAGGACAGAAACATTCAGTACTTC. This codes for CATSRVKDRNIQYF. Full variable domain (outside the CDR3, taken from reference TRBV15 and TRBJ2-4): DAMVIQNPRYQVTQFGKPVTLSCSQTLNHNVMYWYQQKSSQAPKLLFHYYDKDFNNEADTPDNFQSRRPNTSFCFLDIRSPGLGDTAMYLCATSRVKDRNIQYFGAGTRLSVL.

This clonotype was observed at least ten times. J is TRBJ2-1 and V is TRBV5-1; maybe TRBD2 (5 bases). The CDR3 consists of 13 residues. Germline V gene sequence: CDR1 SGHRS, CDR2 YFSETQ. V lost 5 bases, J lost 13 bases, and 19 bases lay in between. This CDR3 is CASRNLGSLIQFF. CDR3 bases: TGCGCCAGCAGAAACTTAGGGAGCCTCATTCAGTTCTTC.

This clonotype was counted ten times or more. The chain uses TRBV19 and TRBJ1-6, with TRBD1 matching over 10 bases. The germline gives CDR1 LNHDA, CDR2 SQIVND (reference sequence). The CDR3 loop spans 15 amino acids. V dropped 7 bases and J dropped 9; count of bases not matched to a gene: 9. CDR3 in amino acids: CASTLTGQGPSPLHF. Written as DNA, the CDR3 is TGTGCCAGTACCCTTACGGGACAGGGGCCTTCACCCCTCCACTTT.

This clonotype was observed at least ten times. The CDR3 bases are TGTGCCAGCAGCCAAGACCTACCGGGCGGACAGCTTCTCCGGGCAACTAATGAAAAACTGTTTTTT. Translation: CASSQDLPGGQLLRATNEKLFF. The chain is built from TRBV4-2 and TRBJ1-4; possible D gene TRBD1, 6 bases. Trimming shortened V by 0 bases and J by 0 bases, and 26 bases separated the two germline ends. The CDR3 is 22 amino acids. Germline loops: CDR1 LGHNA, CDR2 YNFKEQ.

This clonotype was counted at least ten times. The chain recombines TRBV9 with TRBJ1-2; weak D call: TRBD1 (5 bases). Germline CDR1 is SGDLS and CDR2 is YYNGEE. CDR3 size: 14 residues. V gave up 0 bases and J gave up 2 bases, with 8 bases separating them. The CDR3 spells CASSVAGQNYGYTF. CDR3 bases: TGTGCCAGCAGCGTAGCAGGGCAGAACTATGGCTACACCTTC.

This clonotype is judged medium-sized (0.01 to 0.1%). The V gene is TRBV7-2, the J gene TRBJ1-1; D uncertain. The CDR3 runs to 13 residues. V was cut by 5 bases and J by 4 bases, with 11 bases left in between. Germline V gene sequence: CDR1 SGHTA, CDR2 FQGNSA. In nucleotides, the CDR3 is TGTGCCAGCAGCCGACCTGGTAGCACTGAAGCTTTCTTT. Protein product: CASSRPGSTEAFF.

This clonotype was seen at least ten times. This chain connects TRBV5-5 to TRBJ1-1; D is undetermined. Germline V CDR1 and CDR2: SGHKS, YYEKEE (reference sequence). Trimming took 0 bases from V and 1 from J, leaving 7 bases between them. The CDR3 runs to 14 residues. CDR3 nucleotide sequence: TGTGCCAGCAGCTTGGGGGCGGGGAACACTGAAGCTTTCTTT. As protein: CASSLGAGNTEAFF.

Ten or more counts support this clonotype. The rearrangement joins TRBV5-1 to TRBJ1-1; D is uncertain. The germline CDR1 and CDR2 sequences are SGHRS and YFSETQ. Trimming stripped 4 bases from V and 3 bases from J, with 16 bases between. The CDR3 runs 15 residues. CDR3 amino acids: CASSLIGREDTEAFF. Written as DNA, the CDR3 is TGCGCCAGCAGCCTGATAGGGAGGGAGGACACTGAAGCTTTCTTT.

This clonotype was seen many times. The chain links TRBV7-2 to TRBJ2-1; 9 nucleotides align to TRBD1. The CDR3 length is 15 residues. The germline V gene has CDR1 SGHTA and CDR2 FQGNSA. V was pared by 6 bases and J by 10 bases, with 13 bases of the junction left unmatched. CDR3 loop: CASRGTGKGLGEQFF. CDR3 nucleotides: TGTGCCAGCAGGGGGACAGGGAAAGGTTTGGGCGAGCAGTTCTTC.

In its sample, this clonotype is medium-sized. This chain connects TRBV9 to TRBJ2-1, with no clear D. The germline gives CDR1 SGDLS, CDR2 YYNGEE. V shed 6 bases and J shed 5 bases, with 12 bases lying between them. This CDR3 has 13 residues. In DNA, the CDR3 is TGTGCCAGCAACCCTGACCCGAACAATGAGCAGTTCTTC. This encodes CASNPDPNNEQFF.

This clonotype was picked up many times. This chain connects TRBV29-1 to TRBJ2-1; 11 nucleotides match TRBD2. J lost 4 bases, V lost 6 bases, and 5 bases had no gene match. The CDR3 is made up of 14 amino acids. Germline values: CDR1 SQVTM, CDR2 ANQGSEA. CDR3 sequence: CSVDASGGYNEQFF. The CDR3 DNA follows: TGCAGCGTGGACGCTAGCGGGGGGTACAATGAGCAGTTCTTC.

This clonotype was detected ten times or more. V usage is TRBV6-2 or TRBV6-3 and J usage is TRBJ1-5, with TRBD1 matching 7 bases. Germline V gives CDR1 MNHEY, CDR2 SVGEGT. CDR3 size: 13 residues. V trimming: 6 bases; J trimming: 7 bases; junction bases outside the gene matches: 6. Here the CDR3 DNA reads TGTGCCAGCAGCAGGGACAGAATGCAGCCCCAGCATTTT. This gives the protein CASSRDRMQPQHF.

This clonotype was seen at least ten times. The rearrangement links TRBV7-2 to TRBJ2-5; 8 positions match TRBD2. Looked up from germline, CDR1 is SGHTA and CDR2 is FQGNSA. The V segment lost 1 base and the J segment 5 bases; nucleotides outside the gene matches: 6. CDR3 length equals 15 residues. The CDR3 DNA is TGTGCCAGCAGCTTAGGGGGACTAGGGGGGGAGACCCAGTACTTC. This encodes CASSLGGLGGETQYF. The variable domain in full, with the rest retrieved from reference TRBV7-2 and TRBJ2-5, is GAGVSQSPSNKVTEKGKDVELRCDPISGHTALYWYRQSLGQGLEFLIYFQGNSAPDKSGLPSDRFSAERTGGSVSTLTIQRTQQEDSAVYLCASSLGGLGGETQYFGPGTRLLVL.

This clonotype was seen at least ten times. The CDR3 region is CSAPGTTDTQYF. In DNA, the CDR3 is TGCAGTGCACCCGGGACTACTGATACGCAGTATTTT. This rearrangement joins TRBV20-1 to TRBJ2-3, with 7 bases aligning to TRBD2. Germline loops: CDR1 DFQATT, CDR2 SNEGSKA (reference sequence). J was trimmed by 6 bases and V by 6 bases; bases with no gene match: 6. CDR3 length: 12 amino acids.